The rows below give T cell receptor beta chains drawn from one sample of a study of shared clonotypes between healthy human individuals. The data were produced by immunoSEQ multiplex PCR, yet TCRdb's version contains in-frame clones alone and is incomplete. This sample has under 1,900,000 clones, with approximately 98.5% found just once. The specimen sequenced was naive CD4+ T cells sorted from blood. The source is a man aged 30 to 39 in good health. Each CDR3 is given with its conserved first and last residue. Fields, in order: J gene, V gene, D gene, CDR3 protein. The D gene is left open where the match is weak.

j_call: TRBJ2-7
v_call: TRBV28
d_call: -
cdr3_aa: CASSFSGVASYEQYF

j_call: TRBJ2-7
v_call: TRBV7-2
d_call: -
cdr3_aa: CASSFARGTEPAEQYF

j_call: TRBJ2-1
v_call: TRBV20-1
d_call: TRBD2
cdr3_aa: CSASPGGEQFF

j_call: TRBJ1-2
v_call: TRBV18
d_call: TRBD1
cdr3_aa: CASSPGQGAQPYGYTF

j_call: TRBJ1-5
v_call: TRBV5-1
d_call: -
cdr3_aa: CASSLEGGQPQHF

j_call: TRBJ1-1
v_call: TRBV7-8
d_call: -
cdr3_aa: CASSEDFPEAFF

j_call: TRBJ2-2
v_call: TRBV7-7
d_call: -
cdr3_aa: CASSSKHGGSELFF

j_call: TRBJ2-1
v_call: TRBV5-5
d_call: TRBD2
cdr3_aa: CASSLLLAGTNEQFF

j_call: TRBJ1-1
v_call: TRBV18
d_call: -
cdr3_aa: CASSIQVNTEAFF

j_call: TRBJ2-1
v_call: TRBV5-1
d_call: -
cdr3_aa: CASSLGGGSYNEQFF

j_call: TRBJ2-5
v_call: TRBV29-1
d_call: -
cdr3_aa: CSSRAGSGETQYF

j_call: TRBJ2-3
v_call: TRBV6-6
d_call: -
cdr3_aa: CASSYSSGTTTDTQYF

j_call: TRBJ2-7
v_call: TRBV5-5
d_call: TRBD2
cdr3_aa: CASSPRGGPGLAYEQYF

j_call: TRBJ1-1
v_call: TRBV6-6
d_call: TRBD1
cdr3_aa: CASSYRTGGEAFF

j_call: TRBJ1-1
v_call: TRBV12-5
d_call: -
cdr3_aa: CASAPDLHRSPHTEAFF

j_call: TRBJ2-2
v_call: TRBV5-1
d_call: -
cdr3_aa: CASSLAPNTGELFF

j_call: TRBJ2-3
v_call: TRBV5-1
d_call: TRBD1
cdr3_aa: CASSPGTVSTDTQYF

j_call: TRBJ2-2
v_call: TRBV6-6
d_call: -
cdr3_aa: CASINSHKGHTGELFF

j_call: TRBJ2-1
v_call: TRBV18
d_call: -
cdr3_aa: CASSPLQKDLGNEQFF

j_call: TRBJ2-5
v_call: TRBV18
d_call: -
cdr3_aa: CASSPLDETQYF

j_call: TRBJ2-5
v_call: TRBV23-1
d_call: TRBD2
cdr3_aa: CASSSQSSGKSIETQYF

j_call: TRBJ2-1
v_call: TRBV18
d_call: -
cdr3_aa: CASSPGTYGEQFF

j_call: TRBJ2-3
v_call: TRBV5-1
d_call: -
cdr3_aa: CASSPRASPDTQYF

j_call: TRBJ2-3
v_call: TRBV10-3
d_call: -
cdr3_aa: CAISESGRATDTQYF

j_call: TRBJ2-1
v_call: TRBV5-8
d_call: -
cdr3_aa: CASSFIEQFF

j_call: TRBJ1-2
v_call: TRBV6-4
d_call: TRBD1
cdr3_aa: CASSHLPGGENGYTF

j_call: TRBJ1-3
v_call: TRBV5-1
d_call: TRBD1
cdr3_aa: CASSSQPGQGASGNTIYF

j_call: TRBJ2-7
v_call: TRBV5-1
d_call: TRBD2
cdr3_aa: CASTTSGRSGEQYF

j_call: TRBJ1-4
v_call: TRBV7-9
d_call: -
cdr3_aa: CASNGDGQGQKLFF

j_call: TRBJ2-2
v_call: TRBV2
d_call: TRBD1
cdr3_aa: CASIGTATGELFF

j_call: TRBJ2-3
v_call: TRBV5-1
d_call: TRBD2
cdr3_aa: CASSSARTSGPNPPADTQYF

j_call: TRBJ2-6
v_call: TRBV2
d_call: -
cdr3_aa: CASSASSGANVLTF

j_call: TRBJ2-3
v_call: TRBV5-4
d_call: TRBD2
cdr3_aa: CASSGSGGFSSTDTQYF

j_call: TRBJ2-1
v_call: TRBV9
d_call: -
cdr3_aa: CASSVTLPGRKTDEQFF

j_call: TRBJ2-2
v_call: TRBV9
d_call: TRBD1
cdr3_aa: CASSETGDRYTGELFF

j_call: TRBJ2-3
v_call: TRBV29-1
d_call: -
cdr3_aa: CSVRLHTDTQYF

j_call: TRBJ2-5
v_call: TRBV5-1
d_call: -
cdr3_aa: CASSLRAHVSQETQYF

j_call: TRBJ2-7
v_call: TRBV5-1
d_call: -
cdr3_aa: CASSSRDSPSDVEQYF

j_call: TRBJ2-1
v_call: TRBV5-1
d_call: -
cdr3_aa: CASSSRASVQGGHNEQFF

j_call: TRBJ1-1
v_call: TRBV7-9
d_call: -
cdr3_aa: CASSLRGDTEAFF

j_call: TRBJ2-2
v_call: TRBV5-1
d_call: TRBD2
cdr3_aa: CASSSPGLAGVSGELFF

j_call: TRBJ1-2
v_call: TRBV5-1
d_call: TRBD1
cdr3_aa: CASSFKQGAIEGYTF

j_call: TRBJ2-1
v_call: TRBV5-6
d_call: TRBD2
cdr3_aa: CASSSPGLSENEQFF

j_call: TRBJ2-7
v_call: TRBV9
d_call: -
cdr3_aa: CASSVGLRDAEQYF

j_call: TRBJ2-2
v_call: TRBV29-1
d_call: -
cdr3_aa: CSVVPSAHIGELFF